The 17 T cell receptor beta chains listed next were all sequenced from one sample in a study. MiXCR, run by TCRdb on the reads, gives a single entry per CDR3 protein. The table shows 6,000 or so distinct CDR3 sequences, with around 9.5% occurring only once. Sequenced: CD4+ T cells from synovial fluid. The source of these receptors is a human donor with rheumatoid arthritis.

This clonotype counts as medium-sized. The chain combines TRBV10-3 with TRBJ1-1; 8 nucleotides agree with TRBD1. This CDR3 has 13 residues. Germline V CDR1 and CDR2: ENHRY, SYGVKD. J gave up 1 base and V 8 bases, and 3 bases lay outside the gene matches. As DNA, the CDR3 is TGTGCCATCGGAGGACAGGGGAACACTGAAGCTTTCTTT. This sequence encodes CAIGGQGNTEAFF.

This clonotype came up many times. The CDR3 DNA is TGTGCCAGCTGCACCGGCGGGGGAAATGAAAAACTGTTTTTT. Translated, it gives CASCTGGGNEKLFF. The V call is TRBV18, the J call TRBJ1-4; D is possibly TRBD1 (5 bases). Germline-derived CDR1 and CDR2 are KGHSH and LQKENI. This CDR3 spans 14 amino acids. V was cut by 7 bases and J by 5 bases, with 14 bases left in between.

In this sample, this clonotype turned up many times. The chain has TRBV7-2 and TRBJ1-4; D remains ambiguous. Trimming shortened V by 3 bases and J by 2 bases, and 10 bases separated the two germline ends. The CDR3 consists of 15 residues. In germline, CDR1 is SGHTA, CDR2 FQGNSA. Written as DNA, the CDR3 is TGTGCCAGCAGCTTCTCACCTACCACTAATGAAAAACTGTTTTTT. Translated: CASSFSPTTNEKLFF. The variable domain in full, with the rest retrieved from reference TRBV7-2 and TRBJ1-4, is GAGVSQSPSNKVTEKGKDVELRCDPISGHTALYWYRQSLGQGLEFLIYFQGNSAPDKSGLPSDRFSAERTGGSVSTLTIQRTQQEDSAVYLCASSFSPTTNEKLFFGSGTQLSVL.

This clonotype is categorized as medium-sized. The CDR3 nucleotides are TGTGCCAGCTCCCCGAGCGGCAGCTACGAGCAGTACTTC. As protein: CASSPSGSYEQYF. The chain employs TRBV7-9 and TRBJ2-7, with D possibly TRBD2 on 5 matching bases. The CDR3 runs 13 residues. Trimming stripped 8 bases from V and 3 bases from J, with 14 bases between. Germline V lookup: CDR1 SEHNR, CDR2 FQNEAQ (reference sequence).

This clonotype was observed many times. V is TRBV12-3 or TRBV12-4 and J is TRBJ2-2; 11 positions agree with TRBD2. The ends lost 7 bases at V and 4 bases at J; junction bases unmatched: 5. The CDR3 runs 15 residues. The CDR3 loop is CASTLGTSGTGELFF. DNA of the CDR3: TGTGCCAGCACCTTAGGGACTAGCGGCACCGGGGAGCTGTTTTTT.

This clonotype was counted between two and nine times. The J gene is TRBJ1-2, the V gene TRBV20-1; no definite D call. V was trimmed by 0 bases and J by 5 bases, leaving 7 bases between them. The length of the CDR3 is 12 residues. Looked up from germline, CDR1 is DFQATT and CDR2 is SNEGSKA (reference sequence). The CDR3 sequence: CSARDREYGYTF. CDR3 sequence (DNA): TGCAGTGCTAGAGATCGGGAGTATGGCTACACCTTC.

This clonotype counts as medium-sized. This chain links TRBV2 with TRBJ2-7, with D unresolved. This CDR3 contains 12 residues. Germline values: CDR1 SNHLY, CDR2 FYNNEI. V dropped 3 bases and J dropped 2 bases, with 5 bases sitting between them. CDR3 in amino acids: CASSDMAYEQYF. The CDR3 coding sequence is TGTGCCAGCAGTGATATGGCCTACGAGCAGTACTTC.

This chain joins TRBV6-1 and TRBJ2-7; TRBD2 aligns across 15 bases. The ends lost 8 bases at V and 7 bases at J; junction bases unmatched: 6. Germline CDR1 MNHNS, CDR2 SASEGT. The CDR3 totals 14 residues. CDR3 protein: CASAGGTSGREQYF. Written as DNA, the CDR3 is TGTGCCAGCGCAGGCGGGACTAGCGGGAGGGAGCAGTACTTC.

Within the sample, this clonotype is medium-sized. The CDR3 reads CATSPTGNYGYTF. CDR3 DNA: TGTGCCACCAGTCCTACAGGGAACTATGGCTACACCTTC. The V gene is TRBV24-1, the J gene TRBJ1-2, with D possibly TRBD1 on 6 matching bases. V lost 6 bases and J lost 2, with 9 bases in between. CDR3 length: 13 residues. CDR1 and CDR2 (germline): KGHDR, SFDVKD.

This clonotype occurred many times. The chain combines TRBV12-3 or TRBV12-4 with TRBJ2-5; TRBD1 aligns across 8 bases. The CDR3 is 14 amino acids. After removal of 6 bases from V and 5 bases from J, the junction contained 8 bases not matched to a gene. DNA of the CDR3: TGTGCCAGCAGCGCCGGGACAGGTGGTGAGACCCAGTACTTC. Translating it yields CASSAGTGGETQYF.

A word on this clonotype: The likely explanation is a read error, given a far larger clone one base away. The chain couples TRBV6-5 to TRBJ2-7; 13 positions match TRBD2. V was pared by 2 bases and J by 6 bases, with 10 bases of the junction left unmatched. Per the germline V gene, CDR1 is MNHEY and CDR2 is SVGAGI. CDR3 size: 17 residues. CDR3 in amino acids: CASSYGSGLAGSTEQYF. The CDR3 bases are TGTGCCAGCAGTTACGGGTCGGGACTAGCGGGATCTACCGAGCAGTACTTC.

V is TRBV18 and J is TRBJ2-1, with 11 bases aligning to TRBD2. The CDR3 runs to 17 residues. Losses at the gene ends were 4 bases for V and 0 bases for J; bases not matched to a gene: 5. Germline CDR1 is KGHSH and CDR2 is LQKENI. Here the CDR3 reads CASSRGLAGISYNEQFF. Written as DNA, the CDR3 is TGTGCCAGCTCACGAGGACTAGCGGGCATCTCCTACAATGAGCAGTTCTTC.

This clonotype ranks as medium-sized. V gene TRBV7-8 combines with J gene TRBJ2-3, with D possibly being TRBD1 (6 bases). V was shortened by 5 bases and J by 5 bases, with 17 bases between the two germline ends. The CDR3 is made up of 15 amino acids. Germline-derived CDR1 and CDR2 are SGHVS and FQNEAQ. The chain's CDR3 is CASSPLGGVGDTQYF. As DNA, the CDR3 is TGTGCCAGCAGCCCTCTAGGGGGAGTAGGAGATACGCAGTATTTT. The whole variable domain, remainder taken from reference TRBV7-8 and TRBJ2-3, is GAGVSQSPRYKVAKRGQDVALRCDPISGHVSLFWYQQALGQGPEFLTYFQNEAQLDKSGLPSDRFFAERPEGSVSTLKIQRTQQEDSAVYLCASSPLGGVGDTQYFGPGTRLTVL.

As concerns this clonotype: Mismatch with germline at one junction end may stem from a read error. V and J are TRBV7-8 and TRBJ2-2, with D possibly matching TRBD2 (5 bases). This CDR3 region has 16 residues. Germline values: CDR1 SGHVS, CDR2 FQNEAQ. The CDR3 DNA reads as TGTGCCAGCAGCTTAGCTGGACTCCTGAACACCGAGGAGCTGTTTTTT. Translation gives CASSLAGLLNTEELFF.

This clonotype was recorded many times. The V call is TRBV4-1, the J call TRBJ2-5; 7 bases line up with TRBD2. The germline V gene encodes CDR1 MGHRA and CDR2 YSYEKL. V trimming: 0 bases; J trimming: 2 bases; junction bases outside the gene matches: 9. The CDR3 sequence is 17 residues long. The CDR3 nucleotides are TGCGCCAGCAGCCAAGATATAAGTACTAGCGCGCAAGAGACCCAGTACTTC. This translates into CASSQDISTSAQETQYF.

This clonotype was found many times. The V call is TRBV18, the J call TRBJ2-7; TRBD2 matches 12 bases. Germline V gene lookup returns CDR1 KGHSH and CDR2 LQKENI. V trimming: 6 bases; J trimming: 3 bases; junction bases outside the gene matches: 9. This CDR3 contains 16 residues. The CDR3, as DNA: TGTGCCAGCTCGCTCATCGAACTAGCGGGAGGCTACGAGCAGTACTTC. Protein product: CASSLIELAGGYEQYF.

The genes are TRBV28 and TRBJ2-3; D unresolved. The CDR3 extends over 15 amino acids. Germline V gives CDR1 MDHEN, CDR2 SYDVKM. V lost 10 bases, J lost 2 bases, and 19 bases lay in between. This CDR3 is CANSRPGGSTDTQYF. For the CDR3, the DNA is TGTGCCAACAGCCGGCCTGGCGGCTCCACAGATACGCAGTATTTT. Full variable domain (outside the CDR3, taken from reference TRBV28 and TRBJ2-3): DVKVTQSSRYLVKRTGEKVFLECVQDMDHENMFWYRQDPGLGLRLIYFSYDVKMKEKGDIPEGYSVSREKKERFSLILESASTNQTSMYLCANSRPGGSTDTQYFGPGTRLTVL.